This T cell receptor beta chain was sequenced in a study of blood T cell repertoires in COVID-19. The wider study: Sites in the United States, Italy and Spain provided acute and convalescent COVID-19 samples.

Participants were aged roughly 18 to 90 years from about two dozen US areas. Cohort assignment relied on participant-reported clinical history. Methods used by the authors: Quantification of nucleated cells was approximated via reference gene primer amplification. Clones were read by immunoSEQ multiplex PCR, and TCRdb kept only the in-frame ones, dropping some. V and J calls and clone size are those listed in that table; D and trimming were worked out from the DNA. This table holds 150,000 or so clones, roughly 85% found once. Germline loops: CDR1 MNHEY, CDR2 SMNVEV (reference sequence). The CDR3 has 13 amino acids. Trimming left V 3 bases short and J 7 bases short, with 13 bases between.

The chain employs TRBV27 and TRBJ2-7; TRBD1 might be the D (6 bases). The receptor comes from a woman between 45 and 60 years old who had recovered from COVID-19. The sample was PBMCs or T cells enriched from blood (not recorded which). DNA for the CDR3: TGTGCCAGCAGTTTGACAGGTGGTAGGGAGCAGTACTTC. As protein: CASSLTGGREQYF.